A single sample is the source of the 18 T cell receptor beta chains below, sequenced in a study of T cell responses to AZD1222 COVID-19 vaccine. Profiling relied on immunoSEQ multiplex PCR, and the TCRdb table lists in-frame clones only, not all of them. This table holds about 42,000 clones, approximately 89% found once. The sample here was peripheral blood, taken 28 days after the second AZD1222 dose. The receptors come from an adult who received the AZD1222 COVID-19 vaccine.

V usage is TRBV7-2 and J usage is TRBJ2-2; D is possibly TRBD2 (6 bases). From germline, CDR1 is SGHTA and CDR2 FQGNSA. V was trimmed by 1 base and J by 4 bases, leaving 13 bases between them. CDR3 size: 16 residues. The CDR3 sequence: CASSLGVSGGTGELFF. In DNA, the CDR3 is TGTGCCAGCAGCTTAGGGGTTAGCGGTGGCACCGGGGAGCTGTTTTTT.

V usage is TRBV4-2 and J usage is TRBJ2-1; TRBD2 agrees at 12 bases. Germline-derived CDR1 and CDR2 are LGHNA and YNFKEQ. J was trimmed by 7 bases and V by 1 base; bases with no gene match: 11. The CDR3 has 18 residues. The CDR3 loop is CASSQGLAGGPLGNEQFF. The CDR3 DNA follows: TGTGCCAGCAGCCAAGGGCTAGCGGGGGGGCCTCTGGGAAATGAGCAGTTCTTC.

The chain uses TRBV5-5 and TRBJ2-3; maybe TRBD2 (5 bases). CDR1 SGHKS and CDR2 YYEKEE come from the germline V gene (reference sequence). The CDR3 consists of 16 residues. Trimming stripped 3 bases from V and 1 base from J, with 15 bases between. CDR3 loop: CASSSQPTTGTDTQYF. CDR3 in DNA: TGTGCCAGCAGCTCACAGCCGACTACCGGCACAGATACGCAGTATTTT.

The V gene is TRBV5-1, the J gene TRBJ2-3; 9 bases agree with TRBD1. This CDR3 is 16 amino acids long. CDR1 and CDR2 from the germline V gene are SGHRS and YFSETQ. Trimming took 2 bases from V and 4 from J; bases not matched to a gene: 8. The DNA of the CDR3 is TGCGCCAGCAGCTTTACAGGGGGCTCGGGTGCAGATACGCAGTATTTT. Protein sequence: CASSFTGGSGADTQYF.

The chain carries TRBV5-1 and TRBJ2-7; the D is unclear. V gave up 4 bases and J gave up 4 bases, with 15 bases separating them. Looked up from germline, CDR1 is SGHRS and CDR2 is YFSETQ. This CDR3 comprises 14 residues. The CDR3 DNA sequence: TGCGCCAGCAGCCCCTCCGAGCCGGTTTACGAGCAGTACTTC. It codes for CASSPSEPVYEQYF.

The V call is TRBV30, the J call TRBJ2-7; no firm D call. CDR1 is GTSNPN and CDR2 is SVGIG in the germline V gene (reference sequence). The CDR3 is 14 residues long. V was pared by 1 base and J by 4 bases, with 14 bases between. CDR3 loop: CAWSASDGPYEQYF. CDR3 in DNA: TGTGCCTGGAGTGCCTCTGACGGGCCATACGAGCAGTACTTC.

V usage is TRBV24-1 and J usage is TRBJ2-1; the D gene is possibly TRBD1 (5 bases). V gave up 0 bases and J gave up 7 bases, with 9 bases separating them. The CDR3 runs to 14 residues. Germline CDR1 and CDR2: KGHDR and SFDVKD. CDR3 sequence reads: CATSDLGAENEQFF. The CDR3 region has the DNA TGTGCCACCAGTGATTTGGGGGCAGAAAATGAGCAGTTCTTC.

This clone has just one count. The V and J genes are TRBV5-1 and TRBJ2-2, with TRBD2 matching over 7 bases. The CDR3 runs to 15 residues. Looked up from germline, CDR1 is SGHRS and CDR2 is YFSETQ. V dropped 4 bases and J dropped 6; count of bases not matched to a gene: 9. Written as DNA, the CDR3 is TGCGCCAGCAGCCTCGGGACGGCGGGGGCCGGGGAGCTGTTTTTT. Protein sequence: CASSLGTAGAGELFF.

In nucleotides, the CDR3 is TGTGCCAGCAGCTTATTAGGGGCTAGCGGTGAAGAGACCCAGTACTTC. It encodes CASSLLGASGEETQYF. The gene calls are TRBV7-3 and TRBJ2-5; 7 bases agree with TRBD2. The germline V gene encodes CDR1 SGHTA and CDR2 FQGTGA. The CDR3 is 16 amino acids. V lost 2 bases, J lost 3 bases, and 9 bases stayed unmatched.

The chain has TRBV19 and TRBJ2-1, with D uncertain. This CDR3 comprises 15 residues. CDR1 and CDR2 (germline): LNHDA, SQIVND (reference sequence). The V and J ends lost 3 bases and 0 bases respectively, with 9 bases between them. Written as DNA, the CDR3 is TGTGCCAGTAGTATCGCCGCGACCTCCTACAATGAGCAGTTCTTC. Amino acids: CASSIAATSYNEQFF.

The gene calls are TRBV5-6 and TRBJ1-4, with 9 bases lining up with TRBD1. Trimming removed 2 bases from V and 7 bases from J; junction bases left unmatched: 9. Germline V lookup: CDR1 SGHDT, CDR2 YYEEEE. This CDR3 spans 16 amino acids. The CDR3 bases are TGTGCCAGCAGCTTAGGTAACAGGGGGCAAGGTGAAAAACTGTTTTTT. Translating gives CASSLGNRGQGEKLFF.

This chain links TRBV3-1 (or the pseudogene TRBV3-2) with TRBJ2-7; TRBD1 matches at 9 bases. V lost 4 bases to trimming and J lost 2 bases; unmatched junction nucleotides: 6. Germline CDR1 reads LGHDT; CDR2 reads YNNKEL (reference sequence). This CDR3 is built from 15 residues. CDR3: CASSPGTGSAYEQYF. CDR3 DNA: TGTGCCAGCAGCCCGGGGACAGGGTCTGCCTACGAGCAGTACTTC.

This chain connects TRBV5-1 to TRBJ1-2; D is unresolved. V gave up 0 bases and J gave up 0 bases, with 9 bases separating them. The CDR3 contains 15 residues. Per the germline V gene, CDR1 is SGHRS and CDR2 is YFSETQ. The CDR3 coding sequence is TGCGCCAGCAGCTTGGCCGGAAGGGCTAACTATGGCTACACCTTC. Protein sequence: CASSLAGRANYGYTF.

Turning to this clone: This sample also contains other DNA sequences that code for the same CDR3. The genes are TRBV7-2 and TRBJ2-7; D unresolved. Germline CDR1 and CDR2: SGHTA and FQGNSA. V lost 1 base to trimming and J lost 5 bases, with 9 bases between them. This CDR3 is built from 13 residues. The DNA of the CDR3 is TGTGCCAGCAGCTTAGGTGTAGGAAACGAGCAGTACTTC. Translating it yields CASSLGVGNEQYF.

The chain has TRBV13 and TRBJ2-3; 8 bases map to TRBD2. In germline, CDR1 is PRHDT, CDR2 FYEKMQ (reference sequence). J lost 2 bases, V lost 2 bases, and 6 bases had no gene match. This CDR3 has 16 amino acids. The CDR3 loop is CASSLKAGVFTDTQYF. The CDR3 DNA sequence: TGTGCCAGCAGCTTAAAAGCGGGAGTGTTCACAGATACGCAGTATTTT.

The chain recombines TRBV5-1 with TRBJ2-7; TRBD2 might be the D (6 bases). V was shortened by 0 bases and J by 3 bases, with 13 bases between the two germline ends. This CDR3 is 15 amino acids long. Germline values: CDR1 SGHRS, CDR2 YFSETQ. In DNA form, the CDR3 reads TGCGCCAGCAGCTTGGCGGAGGGGTTTAACTACGAGCAGTACTTC. It codes for CASSLAEGFNYEQYF.

The gene calls are TRBV25-1 and TRBJ1-2; D remains unclear. V dropped 2 bases and J dropped 3 bases, with 7 bases sitting between them. Germline CDR1 reads MGHDK; CDR2 reads SYGVNS. The CDR3 totals 13 residues. CDR3 loop: CASSEERHYGYTF. Written as DNA, the CDR3 is TGTGCCAGCAGTGAAGAACGTCACTATGGCTACACCTTC.

The gene calls are TRBV6-5 and TRBJ1-1; D gene ambiguous. Germline loops: CDR1 MNHEY, CDR2 SVGAGI. The CDR3 runs to 14 residues. V lost 0 bases and J 2 bases, leaving 7 bases between the germline ends. The CDR3 nucleotides are TGTGCCAGCAGTTACTCGTACAGAAACACTGAAGCTTTCTTT. Translation: CASSYSYRNTEAFF.